The 19 T cell receptor beta chains below come from one sample, sequenced in a study of blood T cell repertoires in COVID-19. Assay used: immunoSEQ multiplex PCR; TCRdb lists only in-frame clones, some missing. The sample has about 310,000 clones; roughly 85% are singletons. The sequenced sample was PBMCs or T cells enriched from blood (not recorded which). These receptors originate from a woman aged 30 to 39 who had been exposed to COVID-19.

The chain's CDR3 is CASSMAGFGEAFF. The CDR3 coding sequence is TGTGCCAGCAGTATGGCCGGGTTTGGTGAAGCTTTCTTT. V is TRBV6-5 and J is TRBJ1-1; D unresolved. Germline assignment: CDR1 MNHEY and CDR2 SVGAGI. V was trimmed by 5 bases and J by 7 bases, leaving 14 bases between them. CDR3 size: 13 residues.

This clone was seen once. As DNA, the CDR3 is TGTGCCATCAATGACGACAGCCAGCCCCAGCATTTT. This sequence encodes CAINDDSQPQHF. The J gene is TRBJ1-5, the V gene TRBV10-3; D is possibly TRBD1 (5 bases). CDR3 length equals 12 residues. Trimming pared 7 bases from V and 7 bases from J, leaving 11 bases between. In germline, CDR1 is ENHRY, CDR2 SYGVKD.

J is TRBJ1-1 and V is TRBV6-5; D unresolved. V lost 5 bases and J lost 1, with 11 bases in between. The CDR3 totals 14 residues. Germline values: CDR1 MNHEY, CDR2 SVGAGI. The CDR3 DNA sequence: TGTGCCAGCAGTCAGCGTCCGGGGAACACTGAAGCTTTCTTT. It yields the protein CASSQRPGNTEAFF.

The J gene is TRBJ2-7, the V gene TRBV2; 12 positions match TRBD2. CDR1 and CDR2 (germline): SNHLY, FYNNEI. The junction had 5 bases not matched to a gene; V was cut back by 2 bases and J by 3 bases. The length of the CDR3 is 16 residues. The CDR3 reads CASSEQTSGSFYEQYF. Here the CDR3 DNA reads TGTGCCAGCAGTGAACAGACTAGCGGGAGTTTCTACGAGCAGTACTTC.

V is TRBV4-3 and J is TRBJ2-2; 10 nucleotides align to TRBD2. The CDR3 is 17 residues long. Unmatched junction bases numbered 5, after V lost 3 bases and J lost 1 base. Germline values: CDR1 LGHNA, CDR2 YSLEER. CDR3 nucleotide sequence: TGCGCCAGCAGCCATTTTAGCGGGGGGTTGAACACCGGGGAGCTGTTTTTT. Translating gives CASSHFSGGLNTGELFF.

This clone was observed a handful of times. This chain connects TRBV14 to TRBJ2-7; 8 nucleotides align to TRBD1. The junction had 4 bases not matched to a gene; V was cut back by 3 bases and J by 3 bases. CDR1 is SGHDN and CDR2 is FVKESK in the germline V gene. This CDR3 region has 14 residues. The CDR3 DNA reads as TGTGCCAGCAGCCAGGCTGGACAGGGCTACGAGCAGTACTTC. Its protein product is CASSQAGQGYEQYF. The full variable domain, in which reference TRBV14 and TRBJ2-7 provide the parts outside the CDR3, is EAGVTQFPSHSVIEKGQTVTLRCDPISGHDNLYWYRRVMGKEIKFLLHFVKESKQDESGMPNNRFLAERTGGTYSTLKVQPAELEDSGVYFCASSQAGQGYEQYFGPGTRLTVT.

A word on this clone: This may stem from a read error, because a much larger clone lies one nucleotide away. The V gene is TRBV28, the J gene TRBJ1-3; D may be TRBD1 (5 bases). The germline CDR1 and CDR2 sequences are MDHEN and SYDVKM. The CDR3 contains 15 residues. V dropped 2 bases and J dropped 0 bases, with 8 bases sitting between them. For the CDR3, the DNA is TGTGCCAGCAGTTTACAGGGTTACTCTGGAAACACCATATATTTT. Protein product: CASSLQGYSGNTIYF. Using reference TRBV28 and TRBJ1-3 for the parts outside the CDR3, the full variable domain is DVKVTQSSRYLVKRTGEKVFLECVQDMDHENMFWYRQDPGLGLRLIYFSYDVKMKEKGDIPEGYSVSREKKERFSLILESASTNQTSMYLCASSLQGYSGNTIYFGEGSWLTVV.

The chain recombines TRBV30 with TRBJ2-7; the D gene is possibly TRBD2 (5 bases). CDR1 and CDR2 from the germline V gene are GTSNPN and SVGIG (reference sequence). V dropped 2 bases and J dropped 4 bases, with 15 bases sitting between them. The CDR3 length is 14 residues. CDR3 nucleotide sequence: TGTGCCTGGAGTCTTGGTCGGGGATTATACGAGCAGTACTTC. Encoded protein: CAWSLGRGLYEQYF.

The chain recombines TRBV28 with TRBJ2-1, with 11 bases identical to TRBD2. This CDR3 is built from 15 residues. Trimming at V came to 7 bases and at J to 7 bases, leaving 9 bases not matched to a gene. CDR1 and CDR2 from the germline V gene are MDHEN and SYDVKM. CDR3 DNA: TGTGCCAGCAACGAGGTGGGACTAGCGGCAAATGAGCAGTTCTTC. This sequence encodes CASNEVGLAANEQFF.

V is TRBV6-5 and J is TRBJ2-1; 8 bases are a match to TRBD2. Germline trimming cut 4 bases from V and 7 bases from J; bases unmatched to any gene: 6. This CDR3 comprises 14 residues. Per germline, CDR1 MNHEY and CDR2 SVGAGI. The CDR3 nucleotides read TGTGCCAGCAGTTTCAGCGGGAGTTGGAATGAGCAGTTCTTC. It is translated as CASSFSGSWNEQFF.

The chain has TRBV5-1 and TRBJ2-1; tentative D call: TRBD2 (6 bases). The V gene lost 4 bases and the J gene lost 4 bases, with 12 bases spanning the gap. This CDR3 is 14 amino acids long. CDR1 is SGHRS and CDR2 is YFSETQ in the germline V gene. CDR3 sequence: CASSPGVLYNEQFF. Written as DNA, the CDR3 is TGCGCCAGCAGCCCGGGGGTCCTATACAATGAGCAGTTCTTC.

The J gene is TRBJ2-7, the V gene TRBV27; 13 positions agree with TRBD2. Per germline, CDR1 MNHEY and CDR2 SMNVEV (reference sequence). V gave up 7 bases and J gave up 4 bases; unmatched junction bases: 7. This CDR3 is built from 15 residues. CDR3 amino acids: CASTWTSGSRYEQYF. CDR3 bases: TGTGCCAGCACCTGGACTAGCGGGAGTCGGTACGAGCAGTACTTC.

V gene TRBV28 combines with J gene TRBJ2-1; tentatively, D is TRBD2 (6 bases). The germline gives CDR1 MDHEN, CDR2 SYDVKM. Trimming took off 2 bases at V and 0 bases at J, with 20 bases between the two ends. The CDR3 is 19 residues long. The CDR3 loop reads CASSLELIRIGSSYNEQFF. Written as DNA, the CDR3 is TGTGCCAGCAGTTTAGAACTTATCCGGATCGGGAGCTCCTACAATGAGCAGTTCTTC.

The chain recombines TRBV7-3 with TRBJ2-2, with a weak D call TRBD1 (6 bases). CDR1 is SGHTA and CDR2 is FQGTGA in the germline V gene. Trimming left V 6 bases short and J 1 base short, with 9 bases between. CDR3 length: 14 amino acids. The CDR3 sequence: CASRPGQNTGELFF. DNA of the CDR3: TGTGCCAGCAGACCGGGACAGAACACCGGGGAGCTGTTTTTT.

This clone was picked up a small number of times. The V call is TRBV2, the J call TRBJ2-2; TRBD2 matches 7 bases. Germline CDR1 SNHLY, CDR2 FYNNEI. V lost 6 bases and J lost 4; bases outside the gene matches: 8. The CDR3 extends over 15 amino acids. The CDR3 sequence is CASRPRTRTTGELFF. The CDR3, as DNA: TGTGCCAGCAGGCCAAGGACTAGGACCACCGGGGAGCTGTTTTTT. The whole variable domain, remainder taken from reference TRBV2 and TRBJ2-2, is EPEVTQTPSHQVTQMGQEVILRCVPISNHLYFYWYRQILGQKVEFLVSFYNNEISEKSEIFDDQFSVERPDGSNFTLKIRSTKLEDSAMYFCASRPRTRTTGELFFGEGSRLTVL.

The J gene is TRBJ1-1, the V gene TRBV5-1; D possibly corresponds to TRBD1 (6 bases). In germline, CDR1 is SGHRS, CDR2 YFSETQ. V lost 4 bases and J 1 base, leaving 11 bases between the germline ends. The CDR3 loop spans 14 amino acids. Here the CDR3 reads CASSTGQPNTEAFF. Written as DNA, the CDR3 is TGCGCCAGCAGCACCGGACAGCCGAACACTGAAGCTTTCTTT.

The chain couples TRBV3-1 (or the pseudogene TRBV3-2) to TRBJ1-6; maybe TRBD1 (5 bases). Deletions cut 2 bases from V and 0 bases from J, with 17 bases between. The CDR3 spans 19 residues. The V gene's germline CDR1 is LGHDT and CDR2 YNNKEL (reference sequence). CDR3 region: CASSQYLYQGSSYNSPLHF. CDR3 DNA sequence: TGTGCCAGCAGCCAATATCTGTATCAGGGTAGCTCCTATAATTCACCCCTCCACTTT.

The rearrangement joins TRBV7-9 to TRBJ2-1, with 8 bases identical to TRBD1. Germline V lookup: CDR1 SEHNR, CDR2 FQNEAQ (reference sequence). CDR3 size: 17 residues. With V trimmed by 5 bases and J by 5 bases, 14 bases remained unmatched. CDR3 coding DNA: TGTGCCAGCAGCCAACGGACAGGGTATGAGAACAACAATGAGCAGTTCTTC. Protein product: CASSQRTGYENNNEQFF.

This chain links TRBV4-3 with TRBJ2-7; no definite D call. Trimming cost V 0 bases and J 7 bases, with 10 bases left between them. The CDR3 covers 13 residues. Germline CDR1 LGHNA, CDR2 YSLEER. DNA for the CDR3: TGCGCCAGCAGCCAAGATCCGTTCGGGGAGCAGTACTTC. This gives the protein CASSQDPFGEQYF.